The rows below give T cell receptor beta chains drawn from one sample of a study of cytomegalovirus exposure and HLA in healthy donors. Only in-frame clones appear in the TCRdb table, and some are missing; sequencing was by immunoSEQ multiplex PCR. The sample includes about 190,000 clones, approximately 84% of them seen just once. Sequencing was done on a sample of PBMCs. These receptors were taken from a boy aged 5-17 years in good health and CMV-seronegative. Each CDR3 is given with its conserved first and last residue. Fields, in order: CDR3 length, V gene, clone size, J gene, D gene, CDR3 DNA, CDR3 protein. D genes are given only for firm matches. Clone size is given for some rows only: seen once, a few or many times, or a class if the clone is expanded.

15	TRBV5-1	NA	TRBJ1-1	TRBD1	TGCGCCAGCAGCCGCTACAGGGGCGAGGACACTGAAGCTTTCTTT	CASSRYRGEDTEAFF
15	TRBV6-4	once	TRBJ2-3	TRBD1	TGTGCCAGCAGTGAATCCGGGACAGGGAAGGATACGCAGTATTTT	CASSESGTGKDTQYF
14	TRBV4-2	NA	TRBJ2-7	NA	TGTGCCAGCAGCTCCTCGGGACTGTCTTTTGAGCAGTACTTC	CASSSSGLSFEQYF
13	TRBV7-6	NA	TRBJ1-1	NA	TGTGCCAGCAGCTTCGAGGCGAGGACTGAAGCTTTCTTT	CASSFEARTEAFF
13	TRBV9	NA	TRBJ2-1	NA	TGTGCCAGCAGCGTAGATGCTAGAGATGAGCAGTTCTTC	CASSVDARDEQFF
14	TRBV18	once	TRBJ2-5	NA	TGTGCCAGCTCACGCCGAGGGGGCCAAGAGACCCAGTACTTC	CASSRRGGQETQYF
15	TRBV29-1	NA	TRBJ2-2	TRBD1	TGCAGCGTTGCCTGGGACAGGGGGAGGACCGGGGAGCTGTTTTTT	CSVAWDRGRTGELFF
14	TRBV6-1	NA	TRBJ1-4	NA	TGTGCCAGCAGCCAGGTCTCAACTAATGAAAAACTGTTTTTT	CASSQVSTNEKLFF
15	TRBV11-2	NA	TRBJ1-2	TRBD1	TGTGCCAGCAGCTCAGGGGACAGACCAGACTATGGCTACACCTTC	CASSSGDRPDYGYTF
16	TRBV4-3	NA	TRBJ2-2	NA	TGCGCCAGCAGCCAAGATCCGGGGGGCGCGATCGGGGAGCTGTTTTTT	CASSQDPGGAIGELFF
14	TRBV4-1	few	TRBJ1-2	TRBD1	TGCGCCAGCAGCCCCGGACAGGGCTACTATGGCTACACCTTC	CASSPGQGYYGYTF
16	TRBV10-3	NA	TRBJ2-3	TRBD2	TGTGCCATCAGTTACGGGACTAGCGGCAACACAGATACGCAGTATTTT	CAISYGTSGNTDTQYF
13	TRBV30	NA	TRBJ2-7	NA	TGTGCCTGGAGAGACGACAGCGCCTACGAGCAGTACTTC	CAWRDDSAYEQYF
14	TRBV13	NA	TRBJ2-7	NA	TGTGCCAGCAGCTCCAGGGGCCTTGGTGGCGAGCAGTACTTC	CASSSRGLGGEQYF
19	TRBV5-1	NA	TRBJ2-2	TRBD2	TGCGCCAGCAGCTTGGTTCCTAGCGGGCTGCATTGGTTAGGCGGGGAGCTGTTTTTT	CASSLVPSGLHWLGGELFF
11	TRBV6-5	NA	TRBJ1-2	NA	TGTGCCAGCAGTATCGGAGACAGGAGCTTCTTC	CASSIGDRSFF
14	TRBV18	NA	TRBJ2-5	NA	TGTGCCAGCTCACCACCTCCCCAGCAAGAGACCCAGTACTTC	CASSPPPQQETQYF
12	TRBV6-5	few	TRBJ1-1	NA	TGTGCCAGCAGTCAGGGGAACACTGAAGCTTTCTTT	CASSQGNTEAFF
15	TRBV19	NA	TRBJ2-1	TRBD2	TGTGCCAGTAGTGGACTAGCGGGAGGGAGATGGGAGCAGTTCTTC	CASSGLAGGRWEQFF
16	TRBV19	once	TRBJ1-5	NA	TGTGCCAGTAGTATGGAGGCGGGGAAGTACAATCAGCCCCAGCATTTT	CASSMEAGKYNQPQHF
14	TRBV15	NA	TRBJ2-2	NA	TGTGCCACCAGCAGAGGACAGAACACCGGGGAGCTGTTTTTT	CATSRGQNTGELFF
15	TRBV19	NA	TRBJ2-5	TRBD1	TGTGCCAGTAGTATCTCAGCAGGGGGCATTGAGACCCAGTACTTC	CASSISAGGIETQYF
11	TRBV25-1	NA	TRBJ1-5	NA	TGTGCCACCTGGGGGGGGGAGCCCCAGCATTTT	CATWGGEPQHF
15	TRBV5-1	few	TRBJ2-2	TRBD1	TGCGCCAGCAGCGCTAGGACAGGGGGAGACGGGGAGCTGTTTTTT	CASSARTGGDGELFF
17	TRBV12-5	NA	TRBJ1-5	TRBD1	TGTGCTAGTGGTTTCGAAACCGGGACAGGGGGCAATCAGCCCCAGCATTTT	CASGFETGTGGNQPQHF
14	TRBV27	NA	TRBJ2-1	TRBD2	TGTGCCAGCAGTTTATGGGCGGGAGGAGATGAGCAGTTCTTC	CASSLWAGGDEQFF
12	TRBV2	NA	TRBJ2-7	TRBD1	TGTGCCGCAGGGGGCAACTCCTACGAGCAGTACTTC	CAAGGNSYEQYF
15	TRBV5-4	once	TRBJ2-7	TRBD1	TGTGCCAGCAGCTCCGCCGGGACAGGGATCTACGAGCAGTACTTC	CASSSAGTGIYEQYF
14	TRBV19	few	TRBJ1-1	TRBD1	TGTGCCAGTAGTTGGGGGACAGGGGTCACTGAAGCTTTCTTT	CASSWGTGVTEAFF
14	TRBV28	NA	TRBJ1-5	TRBD1	TGTGCCAGCAGTTCTAGGACAGGGTATCAGCCCCAGCATTTT	CASSSRTGYQPQHF
15	TRBV9	NA	TRBJ1-5	NA	TGTGCCAGCAGCGTAGAACCTCAGAGCAATCAGCCCCAGCATTTT	CASSVEPQSNQPQHF
14	TRBV7-8	NA	TRBJ1-5	NA	TGTGCCAGCAGCTTGGGGGGTGTCGGTCAGCCCCAGCATTTT	CASSLGGVGQPQHF
13	TRBV6-4	NA	TRBJ1-2	NA	TGTGCCAGCAGTGATACAGAAGGGAGTGGCTACACCTTC	CASSDTEGSGYTF
13	TRBV30	NA	TRBJ2-7	NA	TGTGCCTGGAGTGTATCGGTCACCTACGAGCAGTACTTC	CAWSVSVTYEQYF
16	TRBV9	NA	TRBJ2-7	NA	TGTGCCAGCAGCGTAGGGGGTTTGGTAGGGGACTACGAGCAGTACTTC	CASSVGGLVGDYEQYF
16	TRBV5-6	NA	TRBJ1-5	TRBD1	TGTGCCAGCAGCATCGGGACAGGTTTTAGCAATCAGCCCCAGCATTTT	CASSIGTGFSNQPQHF
14	TRBV5-6	NA	TRBJ1-2	NA	TGTGCCAGCAGCTTGTCGGGGTTTGGCTATGGCTACACCTTC	CASSLSGFGYGYTF
18	TRBV5-6	NA	TRBJ1-2	NA	TGTGCCAGCAGCTTGGCCAAGGGGTGGGGGCCTCCCGACTATGGCTACACCTTC	CASSLAKGWGPPDYGYTF
16	TRBV9	NA	TRBJ2-1	TRBD2	TGTGCCAGCAGCGTAGCTGGGACTACCACCTACAATGAGCAGTTCTTC	CASSVAGTTTYNEQFF
16	TRBV6-4	few	TRBJ2-2	NA	TGTGCCAGCAGTGACTCTAAGGAAGGGGACACCGGGGAGCTGTTTTTT	CASSDSKEGDTGELFF
17	TRBV2	once	TRBJ2-3	NA	TGTGCCAGCAGTCCACCGGGCTTGAGGGAACCCACAGATACGCAGTATTTT	CASSPPGLREPTDTQYF
16	TRBV15	NA	TRBJ2-4	TRBD1	TGTGCCACCAGCAGAGGGACGGCAGGGGGCGAAAACATTCAGTACTTC	CATSRGTAGGENIQYF
17	TRBV7-2	NA	TRBJ1-1	NA	TGTGCCAGCAGCTCGCCCCACGGGGGGCGAGCGAACACTGAAGCTTTCTTT	CASSSPHGGRANTEAFF